Each of the 18 T cell receptor beta chains below was sequenced from the same sample in a study of blood T cell repertoires in COVID-19. Assay used: immunoSEQ multiplex PCR; TCRdb lists only in-frame clones, some missing. Of 150,000 to 200,000 clones in the sample, around 85% were seen once. Sequencing was carried out using peripheral blood. These receptors originate from a man aged 55 to 70 with active or convalescent COVID-19.

DNA of the CDR3: TGTGCCAGCCGTCTCTCTGGAAACACCATATATTTT. Translation: CASRLSGNTIYF. The chain is built from TRBV11-2 and TRBJ1-3; no clear D gene. Germline CDR1 is SGHAT and CDR2 is FQNNGV. The CDR3 length is 12 residues. The V end lost 8 bases, the J end lost 0 bases, and 5 bases lay between the germline ends.

This clone turned up a few times. V gene TRBV6-5 combines with J gene TRBJ1-2; 7 bases fit TRBD1. J gave up 5 bases and V 7 bases, and 7 bases lay outside the gene matches. Germline CDR1 is MNHEY and CDR2 is SVGAGI. This CDR3 is built from 13 residues. CDR3 nucleotide sequence: TGTGCCAGCACTGGGACAGTCTCTTATGGCTACACCTTC. Translation gives CASTGTVSYGYTF.

The chain is built from TRBV2 and TRBJ2-7; 7 bases line up with TRBD1. The V gene's germline CDR1 is SNHLY and CDR2 FYNNEI. V lost 5 bases, J lost 6 bases, and 7 bases stayed unmatched. The CDR3 covers 13 residues. CDR3 protein: CASSYITGAEQYF. The CDR3 DNA sequence: TGTGCCAGCAGTTACATTACAGGGGCCGAGCAGTACTTC.

V and J are TRBV10-3 and TRBJ2-7; 10 positions match TRBD1. V dropped 6 bases and J dropped 4; count of bases not matched to a gene: 6. The CDR3 spans 14 residues. CDR1 and CDR2 (germline): ENHRY, SYGVKD. CDR3 bases: TGTGCCATCAGAAAAGACAGGGGGCGATACGAGCAGTACTTC. Its protein product is CAIRKDRGRYEQYF.

The chain is built from TRBV3-1 (or the pseudogene TRBV3-2) and TRBJ2-7, with TRBD2 matching over 9 bases. Trimming cost V 9 bases and J 2 bases; bases outside gene matches: 8. Looked up from germline, CDR1 is LGHDT and CDR2 is YNNKEL (reference sequence). This CDR3 spans 14 amino acids. For the CDR3, the DNA is TGTGCCAGTTCCAGCGGGAGGCTGGCCTACGAGCAGTACTTC. It is translated as CASSSGRLAYEQYF.

V and J are TRBV5-6 and TRBJ2-3; 7 nucleotides agree with TRBD2. V lost 0 bases, J lost 8 bases, and 3 bases stayed unmatched. The CDR3 covers 13 residues. Germline CDR1 SGHDT, CDR2 YYEEEE. The CDR3 coding sequence is TGTGCCAGCAGCTTGGCGGGCGGGAGTACGCAGTATTTT. This encodes CASSLAGGSTQYF.

This rearrangement joins TRBV2 to TRBJ2-5; no firm D call. Per the germline V gene, CDR1 is SNHLY and CDR2 is FYNNEI. There are 11 residues in the CDR3. Trimming removed 4 bases at V and 5 bases at J, with 5 bases between. CDR3 in DNA: TGTGCCAGCAGTGTCCGGGAGACCCAGTACTTC. Translating it yields CASSVRETQYF.

This rearrangement joins TRBV14 to TRBJ1-2; tentatively, D is TRBD1 (6 bases). The germline V and J ends were trimmed by 4 bases and 2 bases, with 8 bases remaining between them. The CDR3 spans 13 residues. Germline loops: CDR1 SGHDN, CDR2 FVKESK. The CDR3 nucleotides are TGTGCCAGCAGCCTTGGACAGAACTATGGCTACACCTTC. It translates to CASSLGQNYGYTF.

The chain couples TRBV18 to TRBJ2-5, with 7 bases fitting TRBD1. V lost 0 bases and J lost 1; bases outside the gene matches: 5. Germline V gives CDR1 KGHSH, CDR2 LQKENI. The CDR3 is 16 residues long. CDR3 loop: CASSPPGQFFQETQYF. CDR3 nucleotide sequence: TGTGCCAGCTCACCACCGGGACAGTTCTTCCAAGAGACCCAGTACTTC.

This chain connects TRBV28 to TRBJ2-7; D perhaps matches TRBD2 (6 bases). The CDR3 extends over 16 amino acids. Trimming took off 4 bases at V and 2 bases at J, with 18 bases between the two ends. Germline loops: CDR1 MDHEN, CDR2 SYDVKM. The CDR3 DNA follows: TGTGCCAGCAGTTCCAGGGACTCCGGCATTACCTACGAGCAGTACTTC. It yields the protein CASSSRDSGITYEQYF.

The rearrangement links TRBV10-1 to TRBJ1-3, with TRBD1 as a possible D gene (6 bases). V shed 7 bases and J shed 4 bases, with 17 bases lying between them. This CDR3 has 15 residues. Germline V gene data show CDR1 as WNHNN and CDR2 as SYGVQD (reference sequence). For the CDR3, the DNA is TGCGCCAGCACGAAGGGCAGGGGCGAAGGAAACACCATATATTTT. Encoded protein: CASTKGRGEGNTIYF.

This CDR3 is CASSPDRGEKLFF. CDR3 sequence (DNA): TGTGCCAGCAGCCCCGACAGGGGTGAAAAACTGTTTTTT. V usage is TRBV7-9 and J usage is TRBJ1-4; 8 bases line up with TRBD1. The V and J ends lost 5 bases and 7 bases, in that order; junction bases with no gene match: 3. This CDR3 is 13 amino acids long. Germline V gene lookup returns CDR1 SEHNR and CDR2 FQNEAQ (reference sequence). The full variable domain, completed using reference TRBV7-9 and TRBJ1-4, is DTGVSQNPRHKITKRGQNVTFRCDPISEHNRLYWYRQTLGQGPEFLTYFQNEAQLEKSRLLSDRFSAERPKGSFSTLEIQRTEQGDSAMYLCASSPDRGEKLFFGSGTQLSVL.

This chain links TRBV19 with TRBJ1-4, with 8 positions matching TRBD1. V was clipped by 7 bases and J by 6 bases; unmatched bases: 10. CDR3 length: 15 amino acids. Germline CDR1 and CDR2: LNHDA and SQIVND (reference sequence). As DNA, the CDR3 is TGTGCCAGTACCCCAAGGCAGGGGGCGCATGAAAAACTGTTTTTT. Protein sequence: CASTPRQGAHEKLFF.

The chain recombines TRBV9 with TRBJ2-1, with D possibly TRBD2 on 7 matching bases. Germline V gene lookup returns CDR1 SGDLS and CDR2 YYNGEE. The CDR3 sequence is 15 residues long. V lost 4 bases to trimming and J lost 3 bases, with 14 bases between them. The CDR3 region is CASSTGGANYNEQFF. CDR3 sequence (DNA): TGTGCCAGCAGCACTGGGGGGGCTAACTACAATGAGCAGTTCTTC.

This rearrangement joins TRBV4-2 to TRBJ1-4, with D unclear. From germline, CDR1 is LGHNA and CDR2 YNFKEQ. V was pared by 5 bases and J by 0 bases, with 7 bases between. The CDR3 extends over 14 amino acids. CDR3 bases: TGTGCCAGCAGCTTCACATCAACTAATGAAAAACTGTTTTTT. Amino acid sequence: CASSFTSTNEKLFF.

The chain links TRBV6-5 to TRBJ1-2, with TRBD1 as a possible D gene (5 bases). The CDR3 totals 14 residues. V was shortened by 6 bases and J by 4 bases, with 15 bases between the two germline ends. Germline CDR1 is MNHEY and CDR2 is SVGAGI. The CDR3 DNA is TGTGCCAGCAGCGCTAGGGGTGGTATCTATGGCTACACCTTC. It is translated as CASSARGGIYGYTF.

The V gene is TRBV5-4, the J gene TRBJ2-1; 9 positions agree with TRBD2. From germline, CDR1 is SGHNT and CDR2 YYREEE (reference sequence). V was clipped by 1 base and J by 8 bases; unmatched bases: 7. The CDR3 runs 15 residues. CDR3 sequence reads: CASSLMGGGAYEQFF. As DNA, the CDR3 is TGTGCCAGCAGCTTGATGGGCGGGGGGGCCTATGAGCAGTTCTTC. The full variable domain, with the rest looked up from reference TRBV5-4 and TRBJ2-1, is ETGVTQSPTHLIKTRGQQVTLRCSSQSGHNTVSWYQQALGQGPQFIFQYYREEENGRGNFPPRFSGLQFPNYSSELNVNALELDDSALYLCASSLMGGGAYEQFFGPGTRLTVL.

The V and J genes are TRBV28 and TRBJ1-4; the match to TRBD1 covers 7 bases. Germline loops: CDR1 MDHEN, CDR2 SYDVKM. The ends lost 5 bases at V and 7 bases at J; junction bases unmatched: 7. This CDR3 spans 14 amino acids. In DNA form, the CDR3 reads TGTGCCAGCAGTACGGGACAGAGAAGTGAAAAACTGTTTTTT. Translation gives CASSTGQRSEKLFF.